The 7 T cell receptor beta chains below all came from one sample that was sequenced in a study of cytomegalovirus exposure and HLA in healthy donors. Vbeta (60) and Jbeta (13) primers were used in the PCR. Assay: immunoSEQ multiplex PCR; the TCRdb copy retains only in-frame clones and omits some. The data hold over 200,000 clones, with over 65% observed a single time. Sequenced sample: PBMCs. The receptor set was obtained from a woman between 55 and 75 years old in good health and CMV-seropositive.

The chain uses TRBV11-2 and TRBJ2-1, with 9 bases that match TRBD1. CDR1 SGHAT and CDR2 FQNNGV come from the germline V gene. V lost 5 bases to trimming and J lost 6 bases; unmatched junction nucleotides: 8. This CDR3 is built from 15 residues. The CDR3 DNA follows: TGTGCCAGCAGCCTACAGGGGGCAGGGTTCAATGAGCAGTTCTTC. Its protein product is CASSLQGAGFNEQFF.

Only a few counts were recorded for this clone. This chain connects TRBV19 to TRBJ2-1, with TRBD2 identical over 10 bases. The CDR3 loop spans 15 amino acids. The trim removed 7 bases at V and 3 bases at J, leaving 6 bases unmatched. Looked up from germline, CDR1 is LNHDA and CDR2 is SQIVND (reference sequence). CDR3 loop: CASIPTSGIYNEQFF. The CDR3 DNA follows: TGTGCCAGTATCCCCACTAGCGGGATCTACAATGAGCAGTTCTTC.

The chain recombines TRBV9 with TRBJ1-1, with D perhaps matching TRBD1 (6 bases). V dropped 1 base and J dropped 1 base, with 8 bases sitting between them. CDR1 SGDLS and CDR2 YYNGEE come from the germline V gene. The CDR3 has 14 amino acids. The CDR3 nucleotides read TGTGCCAGCAGCGTACAGGGACAGAACACTGAAGCTTTCTTT. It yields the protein CASSVQGQNTEAFF.

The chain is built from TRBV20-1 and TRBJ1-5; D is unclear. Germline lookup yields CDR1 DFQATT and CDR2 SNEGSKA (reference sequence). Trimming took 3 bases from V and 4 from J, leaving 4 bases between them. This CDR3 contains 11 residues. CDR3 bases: TGCAGTGCTAGCTTAAATCAGCCCCAGCATTTT. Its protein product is CSASLNQPQHF.

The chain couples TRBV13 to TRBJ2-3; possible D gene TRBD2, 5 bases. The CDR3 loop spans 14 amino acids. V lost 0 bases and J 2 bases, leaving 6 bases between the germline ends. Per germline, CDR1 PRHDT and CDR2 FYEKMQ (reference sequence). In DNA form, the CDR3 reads TGTGCCAGCAGCTTAGGCGGGAACACAGATACGCAGTATTTT. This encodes CASSLGGNTDTQYF.

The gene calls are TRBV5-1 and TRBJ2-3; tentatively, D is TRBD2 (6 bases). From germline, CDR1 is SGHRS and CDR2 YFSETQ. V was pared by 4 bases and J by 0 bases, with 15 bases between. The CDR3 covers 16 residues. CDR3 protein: CASSIQGGTSTDTQYF. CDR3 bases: TGCGCCAGCAGCATCCAGGGAGGTACTAGCACAGATACGCAGTATTTT.

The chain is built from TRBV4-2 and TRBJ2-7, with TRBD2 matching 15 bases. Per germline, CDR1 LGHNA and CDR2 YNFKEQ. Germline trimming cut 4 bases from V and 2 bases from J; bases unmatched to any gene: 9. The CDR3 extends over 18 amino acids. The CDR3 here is CASSRLGTSGRHTYEQYF. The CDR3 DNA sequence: TGTGCCAGCAGCCGCCTTGGGACTAGCGGGAGGCACACCTACGAGCAGTACTTC.